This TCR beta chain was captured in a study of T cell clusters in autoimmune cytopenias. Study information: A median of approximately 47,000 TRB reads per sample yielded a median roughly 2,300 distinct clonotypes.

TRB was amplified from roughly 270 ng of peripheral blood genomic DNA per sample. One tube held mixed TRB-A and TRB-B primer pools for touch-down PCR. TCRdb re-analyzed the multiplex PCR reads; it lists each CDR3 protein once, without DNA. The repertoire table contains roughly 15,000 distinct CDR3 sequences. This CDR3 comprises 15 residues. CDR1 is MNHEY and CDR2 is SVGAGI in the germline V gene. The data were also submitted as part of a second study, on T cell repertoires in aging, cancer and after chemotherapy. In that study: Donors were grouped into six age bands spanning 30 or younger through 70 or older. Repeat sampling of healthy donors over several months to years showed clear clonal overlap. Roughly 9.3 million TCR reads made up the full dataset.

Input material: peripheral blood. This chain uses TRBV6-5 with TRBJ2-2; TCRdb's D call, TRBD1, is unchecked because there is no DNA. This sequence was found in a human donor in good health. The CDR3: CASSPPRDRRLELFF.